Listed here are 24 T cell receptor beta chains from one sample, sequenced in a study of blood T cell repertoires in COVID-19. Sequencing was performed with immunoSEQ multiplex PCR; in TCRdb, only in-frame clones are kept and a portion is missing. The sample has over 250,000 clones, approximately 83% seen once. Sequencing used peripheral blood. Receptors originate from a woman between 65 and 79 years old with acute or convalescent COVID-19.

In regard to this clone: Additional DNA sequences in this sample encode the identical CDR3. V gene TRBV6-1 combines with J gene TRBJ1-5; D might be TRBD1 (5 bases). This CDR3 region has 14 residues. V was clipped by 0 bases and J by 6 bases, with 9 bases between them. Per the germline V gene, CDR1 is MNHNS and CDR2 is SASEGT. CDR3: CASSEAGGGQPQHF. The CDR3 region has the DNA TGTGCCAGCAGTGAAGCGGGGGGGGGTCAGCCCCAGCATTTT.

This clone was found a few times. The V call is TRBV5-5, the J call TRBJ1-2; 7 bases align to TRBD1. CDR3 length: 18 residues. The germline CDR1 and CDR2 sequences are SGHKS and YYEKEE (reference sequence). V lost 3 bases to trimming and J lost 2 bases; unmatched junction nucleotides: 16. The CDR3 region has the DNA TGTGCCAGCAGCTCCTCAGGGGGACCCCACCGAGGCAACTATGGCTACACCTTC. It encodes CASSSSGGPHRGNYGYTF.

The chain recombines TRBV2 with TRBJ1-2; D gene unclear. CDR3 size: 12 residues. The V end lost 6 bases, the J end lost 8 bases, and 13 bases lay between the germline ends. Germline values: CDR1 SNHLY, CDR2 FYNNEI. The CDR3 DNA is TGTGCCAGCAGCGCAGTAGCGGGAGGCTACACCTTC. It codes for CASSAVAGGYTF.

This rearrangement joins TRBV5-4 to TRBJ2-5; 8 bases agree with TRBD2. From germline, CDR1 is SGHNT and CDR2 YYREEE (reference sequence). The CDR3 sequence is 16 residues long. J lost 4 bases, V lost 5 bases, and 13 bases had no gene match. The CDR3 DNA reads as TGTGCCAGCAGGAGGAAAGCGGGGGCCGGGGGAGAGACCCAGTACTTC. Translation gives CASRRKAGAGGETQYF.

The chain is built from TRBV6-6 and TRBJ1-5, with D unclear. The CDR3 extends over 16 amino acids. V lost 0 bases, J lost 2 bases, and 11 bases lay in between. Germline V gene lookup returns CDR1 MNHNY and CDR2 SVGAGI (reference sequence). The CDR3 spells CASSYSGRRGNQPQHF. In DNA, the CDR3 is TGTGCCAGCAGTTACTCAGGGAGGAGAGGCAATCAGCCCCAGCATTTT.

The V call is TRBV20-1, the J call TRBJ1-5; a possible D gene is TRBD1 (5 bases). V was pared by 3 bases and J by 1 base, with 10 bases between. This CDR3 region has 14 residues. The germline V gene has CDR1 DFQATT and CDR2 SNEGSKA (reference sequence). Here the CDR3 reads CSASGGGSNQPQHF. The CDR3 DNA reads as TGCAGTGCTAGTGGGGGAGGCAGCAATCAGCCCCAGCATTTT.

The chain joins TRBV5-1 to TRBJ1-1; no clear D. Germline V gene data show CDR1 as SGHRS and CDR2 as YFSETQ. The CDR3 spans 14 residues. V was shortened by 5 bases and J by 4 bases, with 15 bases between the two germline ends. The DNA of the CDR3 is TGCGCCAGCAGAAAAAGCCTGGTTGGCACTGAAGCTTTCTTT. The encoded protein is CASRKSLVGTEAFF.

The chain has TRBV9 and TRBJ2-7, with 8 bases matching TRBD2. The CDR3 totals 17 residues. Germline CDR1 and CDR2: SGDLS and YYNGEE. The J segment lost 0 bases and the V segment lost 0 bases, leaving 8 bases of the junction unmatched. The CDR3, as DNA: TGTGCCAGCAGCGTAGCTGGAGGCGGGGGGAGCTCCTACGAGCAGTACTTC. This translates into CASSVAGGGGSSYEQYF. Filled out from reference TRBV9 and TRBJ2-7, the complete variable domain reads DSGVTQTPKHLITATGQRVTLRCSPRSGDLSVYWYQQSLDQGLQFLIQYYNGEERAKGNILERFSAQQFPDLHSELNLSSLELGDSALYFCASSVAGGGGSSYEQYFGPGTRLTVT.

The chain couples TRBV30 to TRBJ2-1; 9 nucleotides line up with TRBD2. The germline V gene has CDR1 GTSNPN and CDR2 SVGIG (reference sequence). This CDR3 is built from 15 residues. V was pared by 2 bases and J by 3 bases, with 5 bases of the junction left unmatched. The CDR3 bases are TGTGCCTGGAGTCTAGCGGGACCTTACTACAATGAGCAGTTCTTC. Its translation: CAWSLAGPYYNEQFF.

V usage is TRBV10-3 and J usage is TRBJ2-7, with a weak D call TRBD2 (6 bases). Germline CDR1 ENHRY, CDR2 SYGVKD. V shed 8 bases and J shed 0 bases, with 14 bases lying between them. CDR3 size: 14 residues. CDR3 sequence: CAIGRDGSSYEQYF. CDR3 sequence (DNA): TGTGCCATCGGCCGGGACGGGAGCTCCTACGAGCAGTACTTC.

The gene calls are TRBV6-5 and TRBJ1-2; 10 bases map to TRBD1. The CDR3 runs 13 residues. Trimming took 6 bases from V and 8 from J; bases not matched to a gene: 6. Germline CDR1 MNHEY, CDR2 SVGAGI. CDR3 amino acids: CASRTGTGEGYTF. The CDR3 nucleotides read TGTGCCAGCAGAACCGGGACAGGGGAAGGCTACACCTTC.

The rearrangement links TRBV19 to TRBJ1-1; perhaps TRBD1 as D (6 bases). The V gene lost 7 bases and the J gene lost 1 base, with 10 bases spanning the gap. Looked up from germline, CDR1 is LNHDA and CDR2 is SQIVND (reference sequence). The CDR3 runs to 13 residues. For the CDR3, the DNA is TGTGCCAGTAAGCCCAGGGGGAACACTGAAGCTTTCTTT. This codes for CASKPRGNTEAFF.

Only one count was recorded for this clone. The chain uses TRBV4-1 and TRBJ2-3, with 8 bases aligning to TRBD2. The trim removed 0 bases at V and 8 bases at J, leaving 13 bases unmatched. CDR1 is MGHRA, CDR2 YSYEKL, per germline. This CDR3 has 17 residues. Written as DNA, the CDR3 is TGCGCCAGCAGCCAAGAGGAGGCTAGCGGGCGCTGGAGTACGCAGTATTTT. This sequence encodes CASSQEEASGRWSTQYF.

The CDR3 nucleotides are TGTGCCAGCAGCCCCCCCCCGGGAAGGCCCACAGATACGCAGTATTTT. Translated: CASSPPPGRPTDTQYF. The rearrangement uses TRBV5-5 and TRBJ2-3; tentatively, D is TRBD2 (5 bases). This CDR3 is 16 amino acids long. V shed 4 bases and J shed 2 bases, with 17 bases lying between them. Germline loops: CDR1 SGHKS, CDR2 YYEKEE (reference sequence).

The rearrangement links TRBV29-1 to TRBJ1-2; 11 bases match TRBD1. Losses at the gene ends were 6 bases for V and 3 bases for J; bases not matched to a gene: 12. The germline V gene encodes CDR1 SQVTM and CDR2 ANQGSEA. This CDR3 has 16 amino acids. The CDR3 DNA reads as TGCAGCGTCGGGACAGGGGGTTCTCTGGGGGACTATGGCTACACCTTC. It encodes CSVGTGGSLGDYGYTF.

The chain carries TRBV19 and TRBJ1-5; 7 nucleotides match TRBD1. Germline CDR1 and CDR2: LNHDA and SQIVND (reference sequence). The CDR3 extends over 15 amino acids. V dropped 4 bases and J dropped 4; count of bases not matched to a gene: 7. The CDR3 coding sequence is TGTGCCAGTAGTACCGGGACAGTGATTAATCAGCCCCAGCATTTT. Its protein product is CASSTGTVINQPQHF.

The chain couples TRBV28 to TRBJ1-1; 8 positions match TRBD1. The CDR3 totals 15 residues. The germline V gene has CDR1 MDHEN and CDR2 SYDVKM. Germline trimming cut 6 bases from V and 5 bases from J; bases unmatched to any gene: 11. CDR3 bases: TGTGCCAGCAGCGCCGCAGGGGGCGGACGGACTGAAGCTTTCTTT. Protein sequence: CASSAAGGGRTEAFF.

V is TRBV10-2 and J is TRBJ1-2, with D perhaps matching TRBD1 (5 bases). Per the germline V gene, CDR1 is WSHSY and CDR2 is SAAADI. The CDR3 is 15 amino acids. V was trimmed by 0 bases and J by 13 bases, leaving 21 bases between them. CDR3 nucleotide sequence: TGCGCCAGCAGTGAGTCGGGCGGATTCGGGGGGGACTGCACCTTC. This codes for CASSESGGFGGDCTF.

The chain couples TRBV7-9 to TRBJ1-2, with 11 nucleotides matching TRBD1. From germline, CDR1 is SEHNR and CDR2 FQNEAQ (reference sequence). This CDR3 has 18 residues. J was trimmed by 6 bases and V by 5 bases; bases with no gene match: 17. The CDR3 coding sequence is TGTGCCAGCAGCCGGGTACCTAAAAGGGACAGGGGGAAGAATGGCTACACCTTC. It is translated as CASSRVPKRDRGKNGYTF. Supplemented by reference TRBV7-9 and TRBJ1-2, the full variable domain reads DTGVSQNPRHKITKRGQNVTFRCDPISEHNRLYWYRQTLGQGPEFLTYFQNEAQLEKSRLLSDRFSAERPKGSFSTLEIQRTEQGDSAMYLCASSRVPKRDRGKNGYTFGSGTRLTVV.

This rearrangement joins TRBV19 to TRBJ2-5; 8 bases fit TRBD2. The V gene end was trimmed by 3 bases and the J gene end by 1 base; junction bases not matched to a gene: 4. The germline V gene encodes CDR1 LNHDA and CDR2 SQIVND (reference sequence). The CDR3 loop spans 15 amino acids. CDR3 sequence: CASSISRGGQETQYF. Written as DNA, the CDR3 is TGTGCCAGTAGTATTTCTCGGGGGGGCCAAGAGACCCAGTACTTC.

The chain recombines TRBV5-4 with TRBJ1-2; D is possibly TRBD1 (6 bases). V was shortened by 3 bases and J by 6 bases, with 18 bases between the two germline ends. This CDR3 comprises 15 residues. CDR1 SGHNT and CDR2 YYREEE come from the germline V gene (reference sequence). The CDR3 DNA sequence: TGTGCCAGCAGCTCCCGGACAGTAGGGTTGAATGGCTACACCTTC. Translating it yields CASSSRTVGLNGYTF.

About this clone itself: The junction departs from the called germline gene at one end, perhaps through a read error. The CDR3 loop reads CASSQESELRF. The CDR3 DNA reads TGTGCCAGCAGCCAAGAGTCCGAACTTCGATTC. The rearrangement uses TRBV3-1 (or the pseudogene TRBV3-2) and TRBJ2-7, with no clear D. Germline values: CDR1 LGHDT, CDR2 YNNKEL (reference sequence). The CDR3 runs to 11 residues.

This clone was seen a few times. This chain joins TRBV5-6 and TRBJ1-2; TRBD1 aligns across 10 bases. With V trimmed by 4 bases and J by 8 bases, 8 bases remained unmatched. The CDR3 is 14 amino acids. Germline CDR1 SGHDT, CDR2 YYEEEE. CDR3 residues: CASSPGQGIGGYTF. In DNA, the CDR3 is TGTGCCAGCAGCCCGGGACAGGGGATAGGCGGCTACACCTTC.

The J gene is TRBJ1-2, the V gene TRBV5-1; D is unresolved. V was shortened by 0 bases and J by 7 bases, with 7 bases between the two germline ends. CDR1 is SGHRS and CDR2 is YFSETQ in the germline V gene. There are 12 residues in the CDR3. The CDR3 DNA sequence: TGCGCCAGCAGCTTGGAAAGCGGTGGCTACACCTTC. It is translated as CASSLESGGYTF.